This passage covers 20 T cell receptor beta chains from one sample sequenced in a study of cytomegalovirus exposure and HLA in healthy donors. PCR was performed using 60 Vbeta and 13 Jbeta primers. Assay: immunoSEQ multiplex PCR; the TCRdb copy retains only in-frame clones and omits some. Of 150,000 or so clones in the sample, approximately 76% were seen once. Sequenced material: PBMCs. These receptors were collected from a female donor in good health and CMV-seronegative.

V usage is TRBV19 and J usage is TRBJ1-2; D gene ambiguous. This CDR3 contains 14 residues. V lost 3 bases, J lost 3 bases, and 11 bases lay in between. CDR1 is LNHDA, CDR2 SQIVND, per germline (reference sequence). The CDR3 DNA reads as TGTGCCAGTAGTATGCTGGGCGCTGACTATGGCTACACCTTC. Translating it yields CASSMLGADYGYTF. Variable domain in full (rest from reference TRBV19 and TRBJ1-2): DGGITQSPKYLFRKEGQNVTLSCEQNLNHDAMYWYRQDPGQGLRLIYYSQIVNDFQKGDIAEGYSVSREKKESFPLTVTSAQKNPTAFYLCASSMLGADYGYTFGSGTRLTVV.

The chain recombines TRBV7-9 with TRBJ1-2; 7 nucleotides align to TRBD1. The CDR3 is made up of 12 amino acids. V dropped 8 bases and J dropped 6; count of bases not matched to a gene: 6. The germline V gene encodes CDR1 SEHNR and CDR2 FQNEAQ (reference sequence). CDR3 nucleotide sequence: TGTGCCAGCGAGAGGGGGCTTAATGGCTACACCTTC. Protein sequence: CASERGLNGYTF.

The chain employs TRBV14 and TRBJ1-1; 7 bases are shared with TRBD1. The germline gives CDR1 SGHDN, CDR2 FVKESK. This CDR3 is 14 amino acids long. Trimming cost V 5 bases and J 1 base; bases outside gene matches: 4. As DNA, the CDR3 is TGTGCCAGCAGCGCCGGGACAGAGAACACTGAAGCTTTCTTT. Its protein is CASSAGTENTEAFF.

This clone was counted a few times. The chain uses TRBV9 and TRBJ2-7; 15 positions agree with TRBD2. The CDR3 totals 18 residues. Trimming took 4 bases from V and 1 from J; bases not matched to a gene: 9. Germline assignment: CDR1 SGDLS and CDR2 YYNGEE. Here the CDR3 DNA reads TGTGCCAGCAGCAATGGACTAGCGGGGGGGACGTCGTCCTACGAGCAGTACTTC. Protein sequence: CASSNGLAGGTSSYEQYF.

The rearrangement uses TRBV27 and TRBJ2-7, with D possibly being TRBD1 (6 bases). Germline CDR1 MNHEY, CDR2 SMNVEV (reference sequence). The CDR3 length is 14 residues. The ends were cut back, 7 bases at V and 1 base at J, with 14 bases in the middle. CDR3 amino acids: CASKVTGGSYEQYF. DNA for the CDR3: TGTGCCAGCAAGGTGACAGGCGGTTCCTACGAGCAGTACTTC.

V gene TRBV5-8 combines with J gene TRBJ1-2, with TRBD1 matching 9 bases. CDR1 and CDR2 (germline): SGHTS, YDEGEE. After removal of 4 bases from V and 6 bases from J, the junction contained 7 bases not matched to a gene. The CDR3 sequence is 14 residues long. The CDR3 DNA reads as TGTGCCAGCAGCACCGGACAGGGGCCGGATGGCTACACCTTC. It specifies CASSTGQGPDGYTF.

This chain joins TRBV27 and TRBJ1-2; unclear D gene. Trimming took 6 bases from V and 8 from J, leaving 19 bases between them. Per germline, CDR1 MNHEY and CDR2 SMNVEV (reference sequence). This CDR3 is 14 amino acids long. CDR3 nucleotide sequence: TGTGCCAGCAGGTCCGGTGCGAGGGTTGGAGGCTACACCTTC. Encoded protein: CASRSGARVGGYTF.

The chain recombines TRBV27 with TRBJ1-2; maybe TRBD1 (6 bases). This CDR3 is 16 amino acids long. Germline V gene data show CDR1 as MNHEY and CDR2 as SMNVEV (reference sequence). V was trimmed by 6 bases and J by 7 bases, leaving 24 bases between them. CDR3 DNA: TGTGCCAGCAGGGGAACCGGGACCCTTGGGGGCTCTGGCTACACCTTC. Residues: CASRGTGTLGGSGYTF.

The chain uses TRBV30 and TRBJ1-3, with D unresolved. The V gene's germline CDR1 is GTSNPN and CDR2 SVGIG (reference sequence). Deletions cut 2 bases from V and 0 bases from J, with 5 bases between. The CDR3 is 13 residues long. CDR3 sequence (DNA): TGTGCCTGGAGTTCTCTCTCTGGAAACACCATATATTTT. This translates into CAWSSLSGNTIYF.

The CDR3 sequence is CASSPRDLTETQYF. For the CDR3, the DNA is TGCGCCAGCAGCCCCCGGGACTTGACAGAGACCCAGTACTTC. V is TRBV5-1 and J is TRBJ2-5, with TRBD2 as a possible D gene (6 bases). CDR1 is SGHRS, CDR2 YFSETQ, per germline. V was cut by 4 bases and J by 4 bases, with 14 bases left in between. The CDR3 runs to 14 residues.

The V gene is TRBV5-1, the J gene TRBJ1-2, with unresolved D. V lost 6 bases, J lost 7 bases, and 19 bases lay in between. Germline V gene sequence: CDR1 SGHRS, CDR2 YFSETQ. The CDR3 consists of 14 residues. CDR3 region: CASTSDPSRGGYTF. Here the CDR3 DNA reads TGCGCCAGCACCTCGGACCCTTCACGGGGTGGCTACACCTTC.

The chain is built from TRBV6-1 and TRBJ2-7; 7 bases line up with TRBD2. The V and J ends lost 8 bases and 0 bases, in that order; junction bases with no gene match: 7. This CDR3 comprises 14 residues. CDR1 MNHNS and CDR2 SASEGT come from the germline V gene. CDR3 coding DNA: TGTGCCAGCCGGATCAGCGGGAACTCCTACGAGCAGTACTTC. This translates into CASRISGNSYEQYF.

V and J are TRBV7-2 and TRBJ2-5; 7 bases align to TRBD2. The trim removed 2 bases at V and 9 bases at J, leaving 9 bases unmatched. This CDR3 region has 14 residues. Germline V gene lookup returns CDR1 SGHTA and CDR2 FQGNSA. The CDR3 DNA follows: TGTGCCAGCAGCTTAAGAGGGCCGGCGGGGGCCCAGTACTTC. It codes for CASSLRGPAGAQYF.

This clone came up once. The chain recombines TRBV29-1 with TRBJ1-2, with D tentatively TRBD1 (5 bases). CDR1 and CDR2 (germline): SQVTM, ANQGSEA. With 4 bases removed from V and 2 bases from J, the gap between germline ends came to 14 bases. The CDR3 is 14 residues long. The CDR3 nucleotides are TGCAGCGTTGGGTTCGGGGGAGTGAACTATGGCTACACCTTC. It translates to CSVGFGGVNYGYTF.

This clone appeared a few times. The chain carries TRBV23-1 and TRBJ1-2, with D possibly matching TRBD1 (6 bases). Being an ORF, TRBV23-1 has a function that is uncertain. V lost 4 bases to trimming and J lost 2 bases, with 8 bases between them. The CDR3 sequence is 13 residues long. CDR3 loop: CASSRDTNYGYTF. CDR3 in DNA: TGCGCCAGCAGTCGGGACACGAACTATGGCTACACCTTC.

This rearrangement joins TRBV19 to TRBJ1-2, with D maybe TRBD1 (5 bases). This CDR3 spans 14 amino acids. The germline V gene encodes CDR1 LNHDA and CDR2 SQIVND (reference sequence). V was pared by 3 bases and J by 6 bases, with 14 bases between. DNA for the CDR3: TGTGCCAGTAGTATTAAAGGTGGGGCTGATGGCTACACCTTC. It specifies CASSIKGGADGYTF.

The rearrangement uses TRBV11-2 and TRBJ2-2, with D perhaps matching TRBD1 (6 bases). The germline CDR1 and CDR2 sequences are SGHAT and FQNNGV. Trimming pared 1 base from V and 3 bases from J, leaving 6 bases between. This CDR3 spans 14 amino acids. CDR3 region: CASSLAGDTGELFF. The CDR3 nucleotides read TGTGCCAGCAGCTTAGCAGGGGACACCGGGGAGCTGTTTTTT.

This chain connects TRBV2 to TRBJ2-5; 10 bases match TRBD2. The CDR3 covers 17 residues. CDR1 and CDR2 from the germline V gene are SNHLY and FYNNEI. After removal of 4 bases from V and 4 bases from J, the junction contained 12 bases not matched to a gene. The CDR3 loop is CASSGSALAGDGETQYF. The CDR3 nucleotides read TGTGCCAGCAGTGGCAGTGCGCTAGCGGGAGATGGAGAGACCCAGTACTTC.

This clone has a handful of counts. The rearrangement uses TRBV5-1 and TRBJ2-1; the match to TRBD1 covers 11 bases. CDR1 SGHRS and CDR2 YFSETQ come from the germline V gene. There are 15 residues in the CDR3. V shed 3 bases, J shed 8 bases, and the junction held 7 bases outside the gene matches. CDR3 region: CASSSVAGQGDEQFF. DNA of the CDR3: TGCGCCAGCAGCTCCGTAGCGGGACAGGGGGATGAGCAGTTCTTC.

This clone appeared once. This CDR3 is CASSLPRGTDTQYF. CDR3 in DNA: TGTGCCAGCAGCTTACCCAGGGGTACAGATACGCAGTATTTT. The chain employs TRBV7-9 and TRBJ2-3, with D possibly matching TRBD1 (6 bases). Germline lookup yields CDR1 SEHNR and CDR2 FQNEAQ (reference sequence). Trimming left V 2 bases short and J 3 bases short, with 9 bases between. This CDR3 has 14 residues.